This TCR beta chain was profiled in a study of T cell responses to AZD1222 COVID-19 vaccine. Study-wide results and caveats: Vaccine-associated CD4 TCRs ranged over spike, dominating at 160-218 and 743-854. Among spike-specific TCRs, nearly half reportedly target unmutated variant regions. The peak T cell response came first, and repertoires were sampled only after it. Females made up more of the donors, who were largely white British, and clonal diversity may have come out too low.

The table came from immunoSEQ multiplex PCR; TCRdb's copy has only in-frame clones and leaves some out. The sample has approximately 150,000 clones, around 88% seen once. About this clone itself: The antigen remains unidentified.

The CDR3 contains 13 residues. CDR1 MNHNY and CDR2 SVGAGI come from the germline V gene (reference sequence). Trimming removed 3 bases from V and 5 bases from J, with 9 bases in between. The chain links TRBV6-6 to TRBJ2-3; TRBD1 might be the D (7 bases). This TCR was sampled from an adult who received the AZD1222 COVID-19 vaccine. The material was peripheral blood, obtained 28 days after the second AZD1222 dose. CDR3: CASSYQGGDTQYF. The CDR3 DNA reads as TGTGCCAGCAGTTATCAGGGGGGAGATACGCAGTATTTT.